Listed here are 5 T cell receptor beta chains from one sample, sequenced in a study of shared clonotypes between healthy human individuals. Sequencing used immunoSEQ multiplex PCR; TCRdb keeps in-frame clones, though not all of them. The data hold about 2.1 million clones, with approximately 92% observed a single time. Positive CCR7 selection of CD45RO-negative cells yielded the naive CD8 cells, and terminally differentiated effector memory CD45RA+ cells were excluded. What was sequenced was naive CD8+ T cells from PBMCs. These receptors all stem from a man between 18 and 35 years old in good health. Some clones in this sample may be carry-over from other donors' samples.

This chain uses TRBV7-9 with TRBJ2-1, with D unresolved. Germline V lookup: CDR1 SEHNR, CDR2 FQNEAQ (reference sequence). V was clipped by 5 bases and J by 5 bases, with 13 bases between them. This CDR3 has 14 amino acids. The CDR3: CASSPSGLHNEQFF. The CDR3 coding sequence is TGTGCCAGCAGCCCCAGTGGATTACACAATGAGCAGTTCTTC.

This sequence joins TRBV27 and TRBJ2-1; 7 nucleotides agree with TRBD2. The length of the CDR3 is 15 residues. Germline V gives CDR1 MNHEY, CDR2 SMNVEV (reference sequence). V lost 0 bases to trimming and J lost 7 bases; unmatched junction nucleotides: 6. CDR3 amino acids: CASSLSSGLGNEQFF. CDR3 in DNA: TGTGCCAGCAGTTTATCTAGCGGGTTGGGGAATGAGCAGTTCTTC.

The gene calls are TRBV27 and TRBJ1-1; 11 nucleotides agree with TRBD1. Germline V gene data show CDR1 as MNHEY and CDR2 as SMNVEV (reference sequence). CDR3 length: 15 amino acids. The V gene end was trimmed by 2 bases and the J gene end by 6 bases; junction bases not matched to a gene: 5. CDR3 loop: CASSLGTGGMAEAFF. The CDR3 nucleotides read TGTGCCAGCAGTTTAGGGACAGGGGGTATGGCTGAAGCTTTCTTT.

The V and J genes are TRBV7-2 and TRBJ2-7, with 7 bases identical to TRBD2. The V and J ends lost 1 base and 2 bases, in that order; junction bases with no gene match: 5. Germline-derived CDR1 and CDR2 are SGHTA and FQGNSA. The CDR3 loop spans 15 amino acids. The CDR3 DNA follows: TGTGCCAGCAGCTTAGGGCTGAGCGGGGCCTACGAGCAGTACTTC. This sequence encodes CASSLGLSGAYEQYF. Full variable domain (rest looked up from reference TRBV7-2 and TRBJ2-7): GAGVSQSPSNKVTEKGKDVELRCDPISGHTALYWYRQSLGQGLEFLIYFQGNSAPDKSGLPSDRFSAERTGGSVSTLTIQRTQQEDSAVYLCASSLGLSGAYEQYFGPGTRLTVT.

The chain couples TRBV7-2 to TRBJ2-7, with no clear D. The CDR3 runs 14 residues. CDR1 is SGHTA, CDR2 FQGNSA, per germline. Trimming cost V 1 base and J 0 bases, with 7 bases left between them. The CDR3 region is CASSLGTYSYEQYF. The CDR3 region has the DNA TGTGCCAGCAGCTTAGGGACCTACTCCTACGAGCAGTACTTC.